This section outlines one TCR beta chain sequence together with its context. CDR1 and CDR2 (germline): LNHDA, SQIVND (reference sequence). V gave up 7 bases and J gave up 2 bases, with 17 bases separating them. The CDR3 loop spans 16 amino acids. Some clones are missing from TCRdb's copy, which holds only in-frame ones; the method was immunoSEQ multiplex PCR. The table includes about 21,000 clones, around nine tenths detected once. The data stem from a study of untreated major depressive disorder. The sequenced material came from CD4+ T cells from PBMCs. The chain has TRBV19 and TRBJ2-2; D might be TRBD1 (5 bases). The source is a woman in her forties in good health. In nucleotides, the CDR3 is TGTGCCAGTACCCCAGGCACAGGCACCAACACCGGGGAGCTGTTTTTT. Translated, it gives CASTPGTGTNTGELFF.